Below are 11 T cell receptor beta chains sequenced from a single sample in a study of glioma-infiltrating T cells after dendritic cell vaccination. Data came from immunoSEQ multiplex PCR; TCRdb stores just in-frame clones and leaves some out. The sample includes just under 100,000 clones, 65% to 85% of them seen just once. Time point described: after dendritic cell vaccination, including at tumor progression/relapse. The specimen was blood, collected after dendritic cell vaccination. The receptors stem from a human donor with glioblastoma.

This clone was picked up a small number of times. J is TRBJ2-2 and V is TRBV6-1; D might be TRBD1 (5 bases). The CDR3 sequence is 16 residues long. Per the germline V gene, CDR1 is MNHNS and CDR2 is SASEGT. Trimming removed 4 bases at V and 4 bases at J, with 16 bases between. Here the CDR3 DNA reads TGTGCCAGCAGTGGCCCTCAGGGTTGGATCACCGGGGAGCTGTTTTTT. It specifies CASSGPQGWITGELFF.

This chain joins TRBV4-1 and TRBJ2-5; 10 nucleotides agree with TRBD2. The germline V gene encodes CDR1 MGHRA and CDR2 YSYEKL. The CDR3 is 15 residues long. With 3 bases clipped from V and 1 base from J, the junction kept 2 bases outside the gene matches. CDR3 region: CASSHGTSVQETQYF. CDR3 in DNA: TGCGCCAGCAGCCATGGGACTAGCGTCCAAGAGACCCAGTACTTC.

V is TRBV18 and J is TRBJ1-3; perhaps TRBD1 as D (6 bases). This CDR3 is built from 15 residues. Trimming stripped 4 bases from V and 1 base from J, with 11 bases between. Germline assignment: CDR1 KGHSH and CDR2 LQKENI. CDR3 nucleotides: TGTGCCAGCTCACTAGGACAGATATCTGGAAACACCATATATTTT. It translates to CASSLGQISGNTIYF.

CDR3 nucleotides: TGTGCCTGGAGTTACCTCCTAGCGGGGGGGCCAGGGGAGCAGTTCTTC. Translation gives CAWSYLLAGGPGEQFF. The rearrangement links TRBV30 to TRBJ2-1; 12 bases agree with TRBD2. This CDR3 region has 16 residues. Germline V gives CDR1 GTSNPN, CDR2 SVGIG (reference sequence). V lost 2 bases and J lost 10; bases outside the gene matches: 12.

The chain joins TRBV4-1 to TRBJ1-3; no reliable D call. CDR3 length: 15 residues. V was trimmed by 2 bases and J by 4 bases, leaving 12 bases between them. The germline CDR1 and CDR2 sequences are MGHRA and YSYEKL. In DNA, the CDR3 is TGCGCCAGCAGCCAACCTCTGACTGTAGGAAACACCATATATTTT. The encoded protein is CASSQPLTVGNTIYF.

This chain uses TRBV15 with TRBJ2-3; D unresolved. Germline V gene data show CDR1 as LNHNV and CDR2 as YYDKDF (reference sequence). This CDR3 contains 13 residues. The V and J ends lost 3 bases and 2 bases respectively, with 6 bases between them. The CDR3 spells CATSRGDTDTQYF. The CDR3 coding sequence is TGTGCCACCAGCAGGGGCGACACAGATACGCAGTATTTT.

This sequence joins TRBV19 and TRBJ1-5; 7 nucleotides match TRBD1. This CDR3 is 18 amino acids long. Germline lookup yields CDR1 LNHDA and CDR2 SQIVND (reference sequence). After removal of 6 bases from V and 2 bases from J, the junction contained 16 bases not matched to a gene. CDR3 loop: CASSDAGQRPGGNQPQHF. CDR3 nucleotides: TGTGCCAGTAGCGACGCGGGACAGCGCCCTGGGGGCAATCAGCCCCAGCATTTT.

The V call is TRBV7-8, the J call TRBJ1-3; D unclear. Between the trimmed V and J ends, which lost 0 bases and 0 bases, there was a span of 12 bases. This CDR3 spans 17 amino acids. Germline V gene data show CDR1 as SGHVS and CDR2 as FQNEAQ. The CDR3 DNA reads as TGTGCCAGCAGCTTAGCTCGCCTAGCCACCTCTGGAAACACCATATATTTT. Its protein product is CASSLARLATSGNTIYF.

The chain carries TRBV28 and TRBJ1-2, with a possible D match to TRBD1 (6 bases). The CDR3 has 14 amino acids. Between the trimmed V and J ends, which lost 3 bases and 4 bases, there was a span of 12 bases. Germline V gene lookup returns CDR1 MDHEN and CDR2 SYDVKM. As DNA, the CDR3 is TGTGCCAGCAGTTTTCAGGGGAACCGCTATGGCTACACCTTC. Translated, it gives CASSFQGNRYGYTF.

This chain joins TRBV28 and TRBJ1-3, with 11 bases aligning to TRBD1. Per the germline V gene, CDR1 is MDHEN and CDR2 is SYDVKM. V was clipped by 5 bases and J by 2 bases; unmatched bases: 2. There are 15 residues in the CDR3. The DNA for the CDR3 is TGTGCCAGCAGTCAGGGACAGGGGGCTGGAAACACCATATATTTT. Amino acid sequence: CASSQGQGAGNTIYF.

This clone was seen just once. J is TRBJ2-4 and V is TRBV19; 11 nucleotides match TRBD2. V was clipped by 4 bases and J by 0 bases; unmatched bases: 2. The CDR3 loop spans 16 amino acids. The germline V gene encodes CDR1 LNHDA and CDR2 SQIVND (reference sequence). CDR3 sequence (DNA): TGTGCCAGTAGTAAAGGACTAGCGGGAGCCAAAAACATTCAGTACTTC. This translates into CASSKGLAGAKNIQYF.